Here is one TCR beta chain with its context. No antigen is known for it. No much larger clone exists at a distance of one base, and base qualities are not known. RNA was extracted with the RNeasy kit and 0.5 to 1 ug was reverse transcribed using random hexamers. TCR beta CDR3 regions were amplified with the immunoSEQ multiplex PCR assay covering 54 Vbeta and 13 Jbeta segments. PCR amplification bias was corrected using a synthetic template baseline for primer optimization and computational correction. As for the original processing: Only productive sequences were kept, with reads annotated to V, D and J genes according to IMGT and analyzed in immunoSEQ Analyzer. Clonality was calculated as one minus the Shannon entropy normalized by log2 of the number of productive unique sequences. For each patient and control, public and private clones were evaluated among the 100 most prevalent clones. A clone was defined as Susac-specific if it was absent from the healthy and MS cohorts, from some 1,100 published viral clones and from other ImmuneACCESS disease sequences. TCRdb reprocessed the public reads (quality trimming at Q25 with fastp, clone calling with MiXCR) and kept in-frame beta chains. Each CDR3 protein gets just one entry, which takes the most common genes and DNA from the rows behind it. These V and J calls originate from TCRdb's pipeline instead of the authors' own analysis. The sample table holds hundreds of thousands of distinct CDR3 sequences, of which approximately 85% were seen once. The ten top clones hold roughly 0.21% of the sample.

This sample is drawn from a study of CD8 T cells in Susac syndrome (dated by TCRdb to about 2019). Looking at the study overall: Repertoire sequencing was used to test whether CD8+ T cell activation and differentiation in Susac syndrome was antigen driven. The study compared CD8+ T cell repertoire clonality among 12 healthy donors, around 14 Susac syndrome patients and 15 multiple sclerosis patients.

Peripheral blood CD8+ and CD4+ T cells from healthy donors, Susac syndrome patients and multiple sclerosis patients were profiled using high-throughput TCR beta sequencing. The multiple sclerosis controls were treatment-naive patients who had stable or active relapsing-remitting disease and met the revised McDonald criteria. Bulk CD8+ and CD4+ T cells were purified magnetically by negative isolation, whereas CD8+ TEMRA cells were enriched by FACS. Blood was collected in EDTA tubes and processed within 24 hours, with PBMCs isolated through density gradient centrifugation. PBMCs intended for TCR sequencing were frozen in liquid nitrogen and were later thawed in a 37 degrees C water bath. A purity of at least 90% was achieved for sorted or isolated CD4+, CD8+ and CD8+ TEMRA cells. Compared with germline, V lacks 8 bases and J lacks 3 bases; bases without a gene match: 13. Its CDR3 holds 14 amino acids, cysteine through phenylalanine. The DNA shown is the 42-base CDR3, in frame from base 1. Taken from the germline V gene (reference sequence), the CDR1 and CDR2 loops are DFQATT and SNEGSKA.

The paper's findings and limits, for the study overall: The number of individuals in the TCR sequencing and HLA analysis was recognized as being relatively small.

This clonotype was obtained from a human donor with multiple sclerosis. The sequence links TRBV20-1 to TRBJ2-7, with 7 bases aligning to TRBD1. Specimen: CD8+ T cells from PBMCs. The CDR3 protein sequence reads: CSSDTTGDSYEQYF. In nucleotides, the sequence is TGCAGTTCGGATACTACAGGGGACAGCTACGAGCAGTACTTC.